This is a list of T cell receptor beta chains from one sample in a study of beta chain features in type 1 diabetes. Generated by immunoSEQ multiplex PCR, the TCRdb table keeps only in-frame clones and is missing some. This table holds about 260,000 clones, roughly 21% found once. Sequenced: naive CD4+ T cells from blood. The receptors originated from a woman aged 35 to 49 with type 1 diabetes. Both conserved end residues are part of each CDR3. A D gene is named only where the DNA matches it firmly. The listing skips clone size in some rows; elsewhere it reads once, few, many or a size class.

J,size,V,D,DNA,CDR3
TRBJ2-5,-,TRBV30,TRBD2,TGTGCCTGGACGGGGGGGGCTCTATGGGAGACCCAGTACTTC,CAWTGGALWETQYF
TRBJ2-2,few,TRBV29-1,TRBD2,TGCAGCACCCCGGGCGGGGGGAACACCGGGGAGCTGTTTTTT,CSTPGGGNTGELFF
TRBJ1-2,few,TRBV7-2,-,TGTGCCAGCAGCCCCCCCGCAACGGAGGGCTACACCTTC,CASSPPATEGYTF
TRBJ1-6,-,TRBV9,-,TGTGCCAGCAGCGCCGGACAGCTTAATTCACCCCTCCACTTT,CASSAGQLNSPLHF
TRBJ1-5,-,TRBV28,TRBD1,TGTGCCAGCAGTTTCCTGGACAGGCCCAATCAGCCCCAGCATTTT,CASSFLDRPNQPQHF
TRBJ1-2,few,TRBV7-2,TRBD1,TGTGCCAGCAGCTACCCGACAGGGGGGTATGGCTACACCTTC,CASSYPTGGYGYTF
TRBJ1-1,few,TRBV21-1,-,TGTGCCAGTCCAGGGTTTGAAGCTTTCTTT,CASPGFEAFF
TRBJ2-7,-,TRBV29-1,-,TGCAGCGTTTCTTCCCAGGATGGTTTCGAGCAGTACTTC,CSVSSQDGFEQYF
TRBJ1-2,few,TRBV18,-,TGTGCCAGCTCACCTGGGGCGATTAACTATGGCTACACCTTC,CASSPGAINYGYTF
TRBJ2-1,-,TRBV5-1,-,TGCGCCAGCAGCTCCGGGACAACGTCTGAGCAGTTCTTC,CASSSGTTSEQFF
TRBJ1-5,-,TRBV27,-,TGTGCCGCCCGCAGGGGCCCGGAATGGCCCCAGCATTTT,CAARRGPEWPQHF
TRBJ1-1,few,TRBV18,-,TGTGCCAGCTCACCGGCACAGGGAGAAACTGAAGCTTTCTTT,CASSPAQGETEAFF
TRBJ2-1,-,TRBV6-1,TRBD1,TGTGCCAGCAGTACATGGACAGGGCAGCAGTTCTTC,CASSTWTGQQFF
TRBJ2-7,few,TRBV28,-,TGTGCCAGCACCCTTCCAGGATCCTCCTACGAGCAGTACTTC,CASTLPGSSYEQYF
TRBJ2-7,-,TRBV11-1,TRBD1,TGTGCCAGCAGCTTGCGCTCCGGGACAGGGGGCGAGCAGTACTTC,CASSLRSGTGGEQYF
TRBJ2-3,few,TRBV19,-,TGTGCCAGTAGCAACGGCGGGGGCCTTGGAGATACGCAGTATTTT,CASSNGGGLGDTQYF
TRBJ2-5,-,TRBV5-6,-,TGTGCCAGCCTCGTAGGCGCGGGTTTTGAGACCCAGTACTTC,CASLVGAGFETQYF
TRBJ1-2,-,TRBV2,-,TGTGCCAGCAGTGAGACACCTGGAGGCTACACCTTC,CASSETPGGYTF
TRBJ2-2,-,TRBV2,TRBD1,TGTGCCAGCAGTTACAGGGGGCGAAACACCGGGGAGCTGTTTTTT,CASSYRGRNTGELFF
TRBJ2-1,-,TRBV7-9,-,TGTGCCAGCAGCTTCTTTAATGAGCAGTTCTTC,CASSFFNEQFF
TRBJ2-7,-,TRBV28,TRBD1,TGTGCCAGCAGTCCCTTCCGAGGGACAGGGTTCTACTTC,CASSPFRGTGFYF
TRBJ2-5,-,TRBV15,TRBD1,TGTGCCACCAGCAGAGGGGACAGGCTGCACGCGAGTCCCCAGTACTTC,CATSRGDRLHASPQYF
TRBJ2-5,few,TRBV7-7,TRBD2,TGTGCCAGCAGCCTTAGCGGGCACCAAGAGACCCAGTACTTC,CASSLSGHQETQYF
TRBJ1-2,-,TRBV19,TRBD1,TGTGCCAGTAGTAGATCGCCGGGACAGGGGGCCAGTGGCTACACCTTC,CASSRSPGQGASGYTF
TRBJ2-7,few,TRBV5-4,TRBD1,TGTGCCAGCAGTCTGGGACAGGGTTTGTACGAGCAGTACTTC,CASSLGQGLYEQYF
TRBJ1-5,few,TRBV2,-,TGTGCCAGCAGTGAACAGGGGCTGGCAAATCAGCCCCAGCATTTT,CASSEQGLANQPQHF
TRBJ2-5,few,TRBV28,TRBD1,TGTGCCAGCAGTTCGGGACAGGTTGAGACCCAGTACTTC,CASSSGQVETQYF
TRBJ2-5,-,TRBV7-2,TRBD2,TGTGCCAGCAGCTCGGGGGGCGGCGGGAGGGGGAGAGAGACCCAGTACTTC,CASSSGGGGRGRETQYF
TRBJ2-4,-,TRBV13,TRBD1,TGTGCCAGCAGCTTCAAGGGGGCAGACATTCAGTACTTC,CASSFKGADIQYF
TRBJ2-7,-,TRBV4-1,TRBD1,TGCGCCAGCAGCCAAGGAGTAGGTGGGACAGAACCCTACGAGCAGTACTTC,CASSQGVGGTEPYEQYF
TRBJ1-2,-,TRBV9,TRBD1,TGTGCCAGCAGCGTAGCTAGATCGCGGGACAGTGCTAACTATGGCTACACCTTC,CASSVARSRDSANYGYTF
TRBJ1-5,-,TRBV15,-,TGTGCCACCAGCAGAGATCGTCGGCAGCCCCAGCATTTT,CATSRDRRQPQHF
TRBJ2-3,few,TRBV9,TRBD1,TGTGCCAGCAGCGCGCCGGGACAGAAAGATACGCAGTATTTT,CASSAPGQKDTQYF
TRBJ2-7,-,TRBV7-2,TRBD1,TGTGCCAGCATCCGGGACAGGGGATCCTACGAGCAGTACTTC,CASIRDRGSYEQYF
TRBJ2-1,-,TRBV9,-,TGTGCCAGCAGCGTAGGAATAGCCCCCTCCAGTGAGCAGTTCTTC,CASSVGIAPSSEQFF
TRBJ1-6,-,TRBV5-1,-,TGCGCCAGCTCCCCGTGGGGGGATTTGAATTCACCCCTCCACTTT,CASSPWGDLNSPLHF
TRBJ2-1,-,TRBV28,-,TGTGCCAGCAGGGGTAGCGGCCGCAATGAGCAGTTCTTC,CASRGSGRNEQFF
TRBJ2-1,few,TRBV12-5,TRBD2,TGTGCTAGTGCCTCGATCGGGGGGAATGAGCAGTTCTTC,CASASIGGNEQFF
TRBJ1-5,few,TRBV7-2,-,TGTGCCAGCAGCTTAGGAAGAGGTAATCAGCCCCAGCATTTT,CASSLGRGNQPQHF
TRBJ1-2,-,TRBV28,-,TGTGCCAGCAGTTATGGAGGCAGGACGGATGGCTACACCTTC,CASSYGGRTDGYTF
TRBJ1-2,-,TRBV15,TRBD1,TGTGCCACCGGGACAGACTATGGCTACACCTTC,CATGTDYGYTF
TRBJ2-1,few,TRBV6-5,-,TGTGCCAGTACAGGGGGGGGATACAATGAGCAGTTCTTC,CASTGGGYNEQFF
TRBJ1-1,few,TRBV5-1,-,TGCGCCAGCAGCTTTTCGGGGGAGATGAACACTGAAGCTTTCTTT,CASSFSGEMNTEAFF
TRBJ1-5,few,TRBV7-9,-,TGTGCCAGCAGCTTAGACGGGGGGCAGAGCAATCAGCCCCAGCATTTT,CASSLDGGQSNQPQHF
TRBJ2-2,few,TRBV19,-,TGTGCCAGTAGTATTGGCGGGACCGGGGAGCTGTTTTTT,CASSIGGTGELFF
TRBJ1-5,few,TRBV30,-,TGTGCCTGGAGCGCAGGGTTGGGCAATCAGCCCCAGCATTTT,CAWSAGLGNQPQHF
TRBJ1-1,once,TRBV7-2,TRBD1,TGTGCCAGCAGCTGGGACAGGGTGGGCACTGAAGCTTTCTTT,CASSWDRVGTEAFF
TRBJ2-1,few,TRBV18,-,TGTGCCAGCTCACCAGGGGAACAGGGAATTAGTGAGCAGTTCTTC,CASSPGEQGISEQFF
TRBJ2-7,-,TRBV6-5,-,TGTGCCAGCAGCTCCCCAGGGGTCCCTAATTTAGAGCAGTACTTC,CASSSPGVPNLEQYF
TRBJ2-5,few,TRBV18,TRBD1,TGTGCCAGCTCACTTGCGACAGGGGGACAAGAGACCCAGTACTTC,CASSLATGGQETQYF
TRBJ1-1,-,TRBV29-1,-,TGCAGCGTTGTAGGGAGGTTGGTAGGGGAAGCTTTCTTT,CSVVGRLVGEAFF
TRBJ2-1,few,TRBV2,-,TGTGCCAGCAGGACTCGCGGGTACAATGAGCAGTTCTTC,CASRTRGYNEQFF
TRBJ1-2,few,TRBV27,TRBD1,TGTGCCAGCAGTTTATATCAGGGGGGAGGCTACACCTTC,CASSLYQGGGYTF
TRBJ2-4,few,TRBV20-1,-,TGCAGTGCTCCTTCGCGGAACATTCAGTACTTC,CSAPSRNIQYF